This T cell receptor (beta chain) was profiled in a study of blood T cells in healthy people across ages (dated by TCRdb to between 2014 and 2016). Background on the whole study: In model experiments, template switching captured roughly one uniquely barcoded TCR beta cDNA molecule for every two T cells. The study analyzed two additional independent replicas of 1 million unique cDNA reads from the same blood draw for two donors, one aged 18 to 30 and one aged 80 or older. Age-related changes in TCR beta repertoire diversity were measured in the study by deep sequencing normalized with unique cDNA molecular identifiers. Donors were grouped into four age groups: young (average approximately 16 years), middle-aged (under 40), aged (around 66) and long-lived (over 80).

This clonotype was detected only a few times. What this receptor recognizes is not known. Nothing much larger sits one base from this clone, and base qualities are not available. CDR1 and CDR2, per the germline V gene, are SGHTA and FQGTGA. At the junction V is shortened by 2 bases and J by 8 bases, with 13 bases in between. The CDR3 measures 14 amino acids from cysteine to phenylalanine. The only DNA kept is the CDR3, 42 bases in frame from the first base. The donors were 40 or so Caucasian individuals from Russia, aged 6 to 90 years, who were systemically healthy. Approximately 11 milliliters of peripheral blood were drawn from each donor into EDTA-treated Vacutainer tubes. PBMCs were isolated by Ficoll-Paque density-gradient centrifugation, with at least 6 million obtained per sample. Total RNA was extracted from PBMCs with Trizol reagent, with at least 6 micrograms obtained per sample. For every donor, an aliquot of PBMCs went through flow cytometry to measure the percentages of naive CD45RAhigh/CD27high T cells.

Beyond this particular receptor, the publication reports: Conclusive comparison of naive and antigen-experienced compartments was prevented by the profiling of bulk unsorted PBMCs. As age increased, observed TCR beta diversity per million T cells dropped in a roughly linear way, and a significant reduction was already evident by age around 41. The CMV infection status of donors was not known, potentially confounding age-related changes in expanded clonotypes. Compared with the aged group, the long-lived group had more naive CD4+ T cells, fewer expanded clones and increased TCR diversity, suggesting age selection. A strong correlation was found between observed TCR beta diversity and the percentage of naive T cells measured by flow cytometry. Estimates of total diversity based on one million sequenced T cells were regarded as lower bounds and as underestimates.

The method was 5' RACE. Sequencing was carried out with an Illumina HiSeq 2500. A second PCR of 7 to 11 cycles was performed with a sample-barcoded 5' primer and a J-beta primer mix. Each TCR beta cDNA molecule received a unique molecular identifier from a template-switch 5' adaptor carrying 12 random nucleotides. Each sample yielded at least 3 million CDR3-containing paired-end reads. The Mint cDNA synthesis kit, primed by a TRBC-specific oligonucleotide, was used to synthesize first-strand cDNA from all RNA. All cDNA was treated with uracil-DNA glycosylase and then went through a first 18-cycle PCR with the universal primers M1SS and BC2_uni_R. In the source study's methods: Each sample was normalized by randomly selecting 1 million high-quality reads, each carrying a distinct molecular identifier. Instead of being binned into consensus sequences, reads that shared molecular identifiers were thrown out. MiTCR, set to a Q25 quality threshold and the strictest error-elimination algorithm, was used for CDR3 identification, clonotype clustering and error correction. A nonparametric unseen species model with Euler transformation was used to estimate a lower bound on total TCR beta diversity. TCRdb trimmed public reads at Q25 via fastp, called clones via MiXCR and kept in-frame beta chains. Identical CDR3 protein sequences are pooled into one entry, listed with their most common genes and DNA. What appears here as the V and J calls and clone size reflects TCRdb's work, not the paper's. The sample table records some 800,000 distinct CDR3 sequences; roughly 25% of these occur just once. The ten largest account for around 3.6% of the sample.

These sequences were also reported in another study, on T cells of mothers and their children. The second paper states: Donors were nine systemically healthy Caucasian individuals: three mothers and their six children. cDNA synthesis used all of the extracted RNA, with 1.5 ug of RNA in each 15 ul reaction. In the second PCR, sample barcodes and 2-4 random nucleotides were introduced via the M1S primer. Over 8.5 million TCR beta CDR3 reads were obtained for each mother, and some 3 million reads were obtained for each child. Thymic selection shapes the output of TCR recombination in a similar way in related and unrelated pairs, and inherited differences have a minor effect. Normalized repertoire overlap in related mother-child pairs was always slightly higher than in unrelated mother-child pairs, but the difference was never significant. No persistent microchimeric T cell clones were detected, at a sensitivity of 90 to 100 clones per million clonotypes. To look for features that set related mother-child pairs apart from unrelated individuals, the researchers ran deep NGS to compare the TCR beta repertoires of mothers and children. On average, the children were roughly 12 +/- 4 years old, while the mothers were around 40 +/- 4 years old. After adapter ligation was performed with NEBNext reagents, the libraries were sequenced on an Illumina HiSeq 2000 with 100+100 nt paired-end reads. To prevent cross-contamination, the mother and child libraries were prepared a month apart and were sequenced in separate runs. For each donor, between roughly 500,000 and 2,100,000 distinct TCR beta clonotypes were identified. Naive TCR beta clonotypes were estimated from low-frequency clonotypes matched to each donor's FACS-determined naive share, without sorting.

The clonotype originates from a boy between 10 and 17 years old in good health. Recombination joined TRBV7-3 with TRBJ2-1, with no confidently assigned D gene. Sequenced input: blood. The DNA sequence follows: TGTGCCAGCAGCTTATTGGTACAGAGCTATGAGCAGTTCTTC. This encodes CASSLLVQSYEQFF.